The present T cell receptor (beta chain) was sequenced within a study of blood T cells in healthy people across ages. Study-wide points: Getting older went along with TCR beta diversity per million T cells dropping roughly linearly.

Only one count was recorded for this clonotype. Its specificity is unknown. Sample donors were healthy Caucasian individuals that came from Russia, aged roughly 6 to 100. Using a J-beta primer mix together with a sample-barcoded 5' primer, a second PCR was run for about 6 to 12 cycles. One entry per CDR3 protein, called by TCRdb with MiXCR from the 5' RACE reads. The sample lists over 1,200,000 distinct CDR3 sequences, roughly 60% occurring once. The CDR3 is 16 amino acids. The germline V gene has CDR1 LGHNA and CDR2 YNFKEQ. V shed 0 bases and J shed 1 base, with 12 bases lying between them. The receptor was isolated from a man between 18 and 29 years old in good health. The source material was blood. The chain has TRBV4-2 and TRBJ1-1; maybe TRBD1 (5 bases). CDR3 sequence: CASSQDPPGTNTEAFF. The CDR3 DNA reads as TGTGCCAGCAGCCAAGATCCGCCAGGGACGAACACTGAAGCTTTCTTT.